One sample yielded the 15 T cell receptor beta chains listed below, sequenced in a study of PD-1 blockade in classical Hodgkin lymphoma. Assay used: immunoSEQ multiplex PCR; TCRdb lists only in-frame clones, some missing. The sample lists over 12,000 clones, less than 80% occurring once. All trial patients relapsed after autologous stem cell transplantation. Sample: peripheral blood mononuclear cells (PBMCs), taken at baseline. The receptor set was obtained from a human donor with classical Hodgkin lymphoma.

This clone was observed once. The J gene is TRBJ2-3, the V gene TRBV4-1; possibly TRBD2 for D (5 bases). With 0 bases removed from V and 0 bases from J, the gap between germline ends came to 25 bases. This CDR3 has 21 residues. Per the germline V gene, CDR1 is MGHRA and CDR2 is YSYEKL. The CDR3 is CASSQDQSGLHHPPSTDTQYF. The CDR3 bases are TGCGCCAGCAGCCAAGACCAGAGCGGCCTACATCATCCGCCGAGCACAGATACGCAGTATTTT.

This sequence joins TRBV5-5 and TRBJ1-5; D not resolved. The CDR3 spans 14 residues. Germline CDR1 reads SGHKS; CDR2 reads YYEKEE (reference sequence). Between the trimmed V and J ends, which lost 4 bases and 1 base, there was a span of 9 bases. In nucleotides, the CDR3 is TGTGCCAGCAGCAACACAGAGAGCAATCAGCCCCAGCATTTT. Residues: CASSNTESNQPQHF.

This clone was observed a handful of times. V is TRBV5-1 and J is TRBJ2-1; D not certain. Germline-derived CDR1 and CDR2 are SGHRS and YFSETQ. The CDR3 runs 17 residues. Trimming removed 4 bases from V and 3 bases from J, with 20 bases in between. The CDR3 DNA reads TGCGCCAGCAGCGGTCTGTTGTCTAGACTTTTCTACAATGAGCAGTTCTTC. Its protein product is CASSGLLSRLFYNEQFF.

V gene TRBV15 combines with J gene TRBJ2-1, with 7 positions matching TRBD2. This CDR3 is built from 17 residues. Germline V gene lookup returns CDR1 LNHNV and CDR2 YYDKDF (reference sequence). The V gene end was trimmed by 2 bases and the J gene end by 3 bases; junction bases not matched to a gene: 10. CDR3 bases: TGTGCCACCAGCAGATCTCCCATAGCGGGCCACTACAATGAGCAGTTCTTC. It translates to CATSRSPIAGHYNEQFF.

The J gene is TRBJ1-1, the V gene TRBV5-6; D is possibly TRBD1 (6 bases). The CDR3 extends over 15 amino acids. From germline, CDR1 is SGHDT and CDR2 YYEEEE. Trimming stripped 2 bases from V and 4 bases from J, with 15 bases between. CDR3 loop: CASSFEQGVSTEAFF. The CDR3 region has the DNA TGTGCCAGCAGCTTTGAACAGGGCGTGAGCACTGAAGCTTTCTTT. The full variable domain, in which reference TRBV5-6 and TRBJ1-1 provide the parts outside the CDR3, is DAGVTQSPTHLIKTRGQQVTLRCSPKSGHDTVSWYQQALGQGPQFIFQYYEEEERQRGNFPDRFSGHQFPNYSSELNVNALLLGDSALYLCASSFEQGVSTEAFFGQGTRLTVV.

The gene calls are TRBV27 and TRBJ1-5; D is unresolved. CDR3 length equals 15 residues. Germline CDR1 reads MNHEY; CDR2 reads SMNVEV (reference sequence). The V and J ends lost 5 bases and 5 bases respectively, with 16 bases between them. The CDR3 DNA follows: TGTGCCAGCAGTCGGTGGCCGGTTAGAGATCAGCCCCAGCATTTT. Its protein product is CASSRWPVRDQPQHF.

The rearrangement uses TRBV6-1 and TRBJ2-7; D is perhaps TRBD2 (6 bases). The CDR3 has 14 residues. V dropped 10 bases and J dropped 0 bases, with 16 bases sitting between them. Germline V gives CDR1 MNHNS, CDR2 SASEGT. CDR3 amino acids: CATLPGGSSYEQYF. As DNA, the CDR3 is TGTGCCACCCTTCCCGGGGGAAGCTCCTACGAGCAGTACTTC.

The genes are TRBV6-1 and TRBJ2-3; 12 nucleotides align to TRBD1. CDR3 size: 15 residues. V was clipped by 6 bases and J by 4 bases; unmatched bases: 5. CDR1 is MNHNS and CDR2 is SASEGT in the germline V gene. The CDR3 nucleotides are TGTGCCAGCAGAGGGACAGGGGGCTCCGCAGATACGCAGTATTTT. Amino acids: CASRGTGGSADTQYF.

Remarks on this clone: With a much larger clone just one base away, this may be a read error. Other DNA sequences in the same sample also yield this CDR3. The chain combines TRBV19 with TRBJ1-2, with no clear D. CDR1 LNHDA and CDR2 SQIVND come from the germline V gene (reference sequence). CDR3 length: 13 amino acids. The ends were cut back, 7 bases at V and 5 bases at J, with 14 bases in the middle. The CDR3 here is CASTLGRGYGYTF. The CDR3 bases are TGTGCCAGTACTTTAGGACGCGGGTATGGCTACACCTTC.

The table lists this clone with a few counts. The V gene is TRBV6-1, the J gene TRBJ2-1, with 7 bases aligning to TRBD2. From germline, CDR1 is MNHNS and CDR2 SASEGT. J lost 9 bases, V lost 7 bases, and 15 bases had no gene match. The CDR3 consists of 15 residues. Here the CDR3 DNA reads TGTGCCAGCAAGGGAGGAGCGGGACTACCAGGTGAGCAGTTCTTC. Protein sequence: CASKGGAGLPGEQFF.

This chain links TRBV5-1 with TRBJ2-1; 9 bases line up with TRBD2. Germline CDR1 SGHRS, CDR2 YFSETQ. The CDR3 extends over 15 amino acids. V was clipped by 1 base and J by 5 bases; unmatched bases: 4. In DNA form, the CDR3 reads TGCGCCAGCAGCTTGCGCGCGGGAGGGAACAATGAGCAGTTCTTC. This codes for CASSLRAGGNNEQFF.

This clone has a handful of counts. The V gene is TRBV5-5, the J gene TRBJ1-5; D is ambiguous. Germline assignment: CDR1 SGHKS and CDR2 YYEKEE (reference sequence). The CDR3 extends over 15 amino acids. The V and J ends lost 3 bases and 2 bases respectively, with 12 bases between them. This chain's CDR3 is CASSSSVWGNQPQHF. CDR3 DNA sequence: TGTGCCAGCAGCTCCTCCGTCTGGGGCAATCAGCCCCAGCATTTT. Full variable domain (outside the CDR3, taken from reference TRBV5-5 and TRBJ1-5): DAGVTQSPTHLIKTRGQQVTLRCSPISGHKSVSWYQQVLGQGPQFIFQYYEKEERGRGNFPDRFSARQFPNYSSELNVNALLLGDSALYLCASSSSVWGNQPQHFGDGTRLSIL.

The chain carries TRBV18 and TRBJ2-3, with a weak D call TRBD2 (5 bases). This CDR3 has 14 amino acids. CDR1 KGHSH and CDR2 LQKENI come from the germline V gene. V lost 3 bases and J 3 bases, leaving 10 bases between the germline ends. The CDR3 coding sequence is TGTGCCAGCTCACCGTCGAGAGGGACAGATACGCAGTATTTT. The encoded protein is CASSPSRGTDTQYF.

The rearrangement joins TRBV5-1 to TRBJ1-1; no definite D call. Trimming left V 0 bases short and J 6 bases short, with 12 bases between. The germline gives CDR1 SGHRS, CDR2 YFSETQ. This CDR3 has 14 residues. Here the CDR3 reads CASSLDPGRAEAFF. The CDR3 DNA reads TGCGCCAGCAGCTTGGATCCGGGTCGGGCTGAAGCTTTCTTT.

This clone came up a few times. V usage is TRBV9 and J usage is TRBJ2-5, with 7 bases aligning to TRBD2. CDR1 and CDR2 from the germline V gene are SGDLS and YYNGEE. V lost 2 bases to trimming and J lost 4 bases; unmatched junction nucleotides: 2. This CDR3 is built from 13 residues. As DNA, the CDR3 is TGTGCCAGCAGCGTCTCTAGCGGAGAGACCCAGTACTTC. Protein: CASSVSSGETQYF.